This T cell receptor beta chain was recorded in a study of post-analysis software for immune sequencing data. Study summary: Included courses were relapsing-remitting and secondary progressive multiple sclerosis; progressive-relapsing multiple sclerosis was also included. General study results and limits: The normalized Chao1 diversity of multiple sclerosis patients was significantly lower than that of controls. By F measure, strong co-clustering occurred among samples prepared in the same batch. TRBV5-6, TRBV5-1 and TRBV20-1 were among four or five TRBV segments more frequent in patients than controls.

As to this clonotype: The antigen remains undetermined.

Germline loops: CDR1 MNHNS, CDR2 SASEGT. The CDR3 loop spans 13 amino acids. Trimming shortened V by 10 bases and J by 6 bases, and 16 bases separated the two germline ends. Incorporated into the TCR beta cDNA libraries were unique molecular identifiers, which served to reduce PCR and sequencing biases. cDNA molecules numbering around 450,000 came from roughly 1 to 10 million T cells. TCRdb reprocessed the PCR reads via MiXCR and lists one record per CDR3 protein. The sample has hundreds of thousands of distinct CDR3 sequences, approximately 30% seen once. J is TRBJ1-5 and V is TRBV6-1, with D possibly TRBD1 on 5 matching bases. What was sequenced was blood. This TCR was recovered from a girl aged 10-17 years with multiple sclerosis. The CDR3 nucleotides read TGTGCCAATCGGCCGGGGGACGGTCAGCCCCAGCATTTT. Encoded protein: CANRPGDGQPQHF.